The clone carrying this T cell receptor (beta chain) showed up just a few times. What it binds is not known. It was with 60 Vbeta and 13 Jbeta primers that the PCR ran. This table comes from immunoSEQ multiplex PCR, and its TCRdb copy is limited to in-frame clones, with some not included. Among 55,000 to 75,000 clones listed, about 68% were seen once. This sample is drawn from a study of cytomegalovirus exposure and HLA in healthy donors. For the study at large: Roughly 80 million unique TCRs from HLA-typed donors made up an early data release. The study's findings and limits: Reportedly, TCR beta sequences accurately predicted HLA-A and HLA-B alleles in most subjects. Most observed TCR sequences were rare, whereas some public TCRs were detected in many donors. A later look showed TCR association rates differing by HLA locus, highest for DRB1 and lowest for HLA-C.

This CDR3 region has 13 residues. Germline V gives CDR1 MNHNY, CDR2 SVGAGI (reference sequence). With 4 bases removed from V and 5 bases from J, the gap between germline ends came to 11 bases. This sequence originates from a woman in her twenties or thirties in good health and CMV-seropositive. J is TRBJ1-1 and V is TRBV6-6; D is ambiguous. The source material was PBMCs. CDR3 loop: CASSFKGETEAFF. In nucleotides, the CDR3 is TGTGCCAGCAGTTTCAAGGGAGAAACTGAAGCTTTCTTT.